These 27 T cell receptor beta chains were all obtained from the same sample, sequenced in a study of T cells in Graves' hyperthyroidism and ophthalmopathy. Researchers amplified the TCR beta CDR3 regions from RNA transcripts. Carried out on the TCR CDR3, a first-round RT-PCR used the HTBI primer set. One entry per CDR3 protein, called by TCRdb with MiXCR from the multiplex PCR reads. The table lists around 340,000 distinct CDR3 sequences, under 25% of them singletons. Sequenced input: blood. All receptors derive from a woman in her 50s with Graves' hyperthyroidism.

This clonotype was recorded at least ten times. This chain uses TRBV15 with TRBJ2-7; 7 bases fit TRBD2. Germline-derived CDR1 and CDR2 are LNHNV and YYDKDF (reference sequence). This CDR3 comprises 16 residues. Germline trimming cut 0 bases from V and 2 bases from J; bases unmatched to any gene: 7. The CDR3 protein is CATSRDQGLAAYEQYF. The CDR3 DNA sequence: TGTGCCACCAGCAGAGATCAAGGTCTAGCGGCCTACGAGCAGTACTTC.

This clonotype was counted ten times or more. The V and J genes are TRBV18 and TRBJ2-1, with D perhaps matching TRBD2 (5 bases). Germline CDR1 reads KGHSH; CDR2 reads LQKENI. Trimming took off 4 bases at V and 0 bases at J, with 13 bases between the two ends. This CDR3 is 16 amino acids long. CDR3 in DNA: TGTGCCAGCTCACTACGGGAACTCCGCTCCTACAATGAGCAGTTCTTC. Translated, it gives CASSLRELRSYNEQFF.

The rearrangement joins TRBV29-1 to TRBJ2-3, with 15 bases that match TRBD2. Germline V gene lookup returns CDR1 SQVTM and CDR2 ANQGSEA. The CDR3 has 16 residues. J gave up 0 bases and V 5 bases, and 3 bases lay outside the gene matches. Here the CDR3 DNA reads TGCAGCGTTTGGACTAGCGGGGGGGCGAGCACAGATACGCAGTATTTT. Translating gives CSVWTSGGASTDTQYF.

This clonotype was recorded many times. V gene TRBV5-1 combines with J gene TRBJ2-3, with D possibly being TRBD2 (5 bases). Trimming left V 3 bases short and J 3 bases short, with 11 bases between. In germline, CDR1 is SGHRS, CDR2 YFSETQ. The CDR3 is made up of 14 amino acids. The CDR3 region is CASSSEGRTDTQYF. DNA of the CDR3: TGCGCCAGCAGCTCTGAGGGTAGGACAGATACGCAGTATTTT. Full variable domain (remainder filled in from reference TRBV5-1 and TRBJ2-3): KAGVTQTPRYLIKTRGQQVTLSCSPISGHRSVSWYQQTPGQGLQFLFEYFSETQRNKGNFPGRFSGRQFSNSRSEMNVSTLELGDSALYLCASSSEGRTDTQYFGPGTRLTVL.

This clonotype was seen ten or more times. This chain joins TRBV29-1 and TRBJ2-1; 10 bases line up with TRBD2. With 6 bases clipped from V and 2 bases from J, the junction kept 4 bases outside the gene matches. Germline V gene lookup returns CDR1 SQVTM and CDR2 ANQGSEA. This CDR3 is 14 amino acids long. The CDR3, as DNA: TGCAGCGTAAGAAGCGGGGGGGCCTACAATGAGCAGTTCTTC. It is translated as CSVRSGGAYNEQFF.

This clonotype was seen at least ten times. The chain links TRBV28 to TRBJ2-1; no firm D call. Trimming took 2 bases from V and 0 from J, leaving 11 bases between them. The germline V gene encodes CDR1 MDHEN and CDR2 SYDVKM. The CDR3 is made up of 16 amino acids. The CDR3 DNA is TGTGCCAGCAGTTTAGGGGATCCAGGCTCCTACAATGAGCAGTTCTTC. Its protein product is CASSLGDPGSYNEQFF.

J is TRBJ1-4 and V is TRBV15; no clear D gene. Between the trimmed V and J ends, which lost 0 bases and 8 bases, there was a span of 13 bases. Germline V gene sequence: CDR1 LNHNV, CDR2 YYDKDF (reference sequence). The CDR3 totals 15 residues. The CDR3 spells CATSRERGGREKLFF. The DNA of the CDR3 is TGTGCCACCAGCAGAGAGCGGGGAGGTAGGGAAAAACTGTTTTTT.

This clonotype has more than one count but fewer than ten. The chain uses TRBV11-3 and TRBJ2-1; D is undetermined. Trimming stripped 5 bases from V and 0 bases from J, with 14 bases between. The CDR3 loop spans 16 amino acids. In germline, CDR1 is SGHNT, CDR2 YENEEA. The CDR3 nucleotides are TGTGCCAGCAGCCGATCCGGGTGGAGCTCCTACAATGAGCAGTTCTTC. It codes for CASSRSGWSSYNEQFF. Full variable domain (remainder filled in from reference TRBV11-3 and TRBJ2-1): EAGVVQSPRYKIIEKKQPVAFWCNPISGHNTLYWYLQNLGQGPELLIRYENEEAVDDSQLPKDRFSAERLKGVDSTLKIQPAELGDSAVYLCASSRSGWSSYNEQFFGPGTRLTVL.

This clonotype came up many times. CDR3 in amino acids: CASSALGTGGYNQPQHF. The CDR3 bases are TGTGCCAGCAGTGCTCTTGGGACAGGGGGCTACAATCAGCCCCAGCATTTT. The chain joins TRBV12-3 or TRBV12-4 to TRBJ1-5, with 12 nucleotides matching TRBD1. The CDR3 runs to 17 residues. J was trimmed by 3 bases and V by 5 bases; bases with no gene match: 8.

The sample holds many counts of this clonotype. The chain couples TRBV28 to TRBJ2-7; 8 nucleotides match TRBD1. Trimming cost V 5 bases and J 4 bases; bases outside gene matches: 10. Germline V gene sequence: CDR1 MDHEN, CDR2 SYDVKM. The CDR3 covers 15 residues. CDR3 DNA sequence: TGTGCCAGCAGTCGAGGGGGGACAGGAGCTTACGAGCAGTACTTC. Its protein is CASSRGGTGAYEQYF.

The table lists this clonotype with a few counts. CDR3 residues: CASSFFDRGREQYF. In DNA form, the CDR3 reads TGTGCCAGCAGCTTTTTCGACAGGGGGCGCGAGCAGTACTTC. This chain connects TRBV7-6 to TRBJ2-7, with 10 nucleotides matching TRBD1. This CDR3 has 14 amino acids. Germline CDR1 reads SGHVS; CDR2 reads FNYEAQ. V was clipped by 3 bases and J by 6 bases; unmatched bases: 5.

This clonotype was counted ten times or more. The chain employs TRBV5-1 and TRBJ2-7; D remains ambiguous. The CDR3 runs to 14 residues. Trimming pared 0 bases from V and 5 bases from J, leaving 12 bases between. CDR1 is SGHRS and CDR2 is YFSETQ in the germline V gene. The CDR3 region has the DNA TGCGCCAGCAGCTTGGGCCAACTTGTCGACGAGCAGTACTTC. Its translation: CASSLGQLVDEQYF.

Ten or more counts support this clonotype. The chain uses TRBV28 and TRBJ2-2; 9 nucleotides align to TRBD1. This CDR3 region has 17 residues. Germline V CDR1 and CDR2: MDHEN, SYDVKM. Losses at the gene ends were 7 bases for V and 0 bases for J; bases not matched to a gene: 9. The CDR3 is CASTGIRDRANTGELFF. For the CDR3, the DNA is TGTGCCAGCACCGGAATCCGGGACAGGGCGAACACCGGGGAGCTGTTTTTT.

V usage is TRBV9 and J usage is TRBJ1-4; D perhaps matches TRBD1 (6 bases). Per the germline V gene, CDR1 is SGDLS and CDR2 is YYNGEE. This CDR3 is 17 amino acids long. V was trimmed by 0 bases and J by 3 bases, leaving 15 bases between them. This chain's CDR3 is CASSVVGGSPPNEKLFF. CDR3 coding DNA: TGTGCCAGCAGCGTAGTAGGGGGGAGTCCTCCTAATGAAAAACTGTTTTTT. Supplemented by reference TRBV9 and TRBJ1-4, the full variable domain reads DSGVTQTPKHLITATGQRVTLRCSPRSGDLSVYWYQQSLDQGLQFLIQYYNGEERAKGNILERFSAQQFPDLHSELNLSSLELGDSALYFCASSVVGGSPPNEKLFFGSGTQLSVL.

This clonotype was counted ten times or more. The V call is TRBV27, the J call TRBJ2-7; D gene ambiguous. V lost 0 bases and J lost 7, with 16 bases in between. CDR3 length: 15 amino acids. Germline V gives CDR1 MNHEY, CDR2 SMNVEV (reference sequence). CDR3 coding DNA: TGTGCCAGCAGTTTATCGACGCCGCTTAAAAAGGAGCAGTACTTC. Translation gives CASSLSTPLKKEQYF.

The chain uses TRBV9 and TRBJ2-7; D is perhaps TRBD1 or TRBD2 (5 bases each). Near its end, the DNA agrees better with TRBJ2-1, so the J call may be wrong. CDR3 length: 14 amino acids. Germline lookup yields CDR1 SGDLS and CDR2 YYNGEE. CDR3 sequence: CASSVAEGFYEQFF. CDR3 in DNA: TGTGCCAGCAGCGTAGCTGAGGGGTTCTACGAGCAGTTCTTC.

This clonotype appeared many times. The chain combines TRBV28 with TRBJ2-1; 10 bases align to TRBD2. This CDR3 is built from 13 residues. CDR1 and CDR2 from the germline V gene are MDHEN and SYDVKM. V shed 10 bases, J shed 5 bases, and the junction held 5 bases outside the gene matches. CDR3 in amino acids: CANLGLANNEQFF. In nucleotides, the CDR3 is TGTGCCAACCTGGGACTAGCGAACAATGAGCAGTTCTTC.

The rearrangement joins TRBV2 to TRBJ1-3, with D hard to call. Per the germline V gene, CDR1 is SNHLY and CDR2 is FYNNEI. Trimming left V 4 bases short and J 5 bases short, with 9 bases between. This CDR3 is built from 13 residues. CDR3 region: CASSAGVRNTIYF. In DNA form, the CDR3 reads TGTGCCAGCAGTGCCGGGGTTCGAAACACCATATATTTT.

At least ten counts were recorded for this clonotype. V gene TRBV29-1 combines with J gene TRBJ1-1; D call uncertain. The CDR3 sequence is 11 residues long. CDR1 is SQVTM, CDR2 ANQGSEA, per germline. Trimming removed 6 bases from V and 1 base from J, with 6 bases in between. The CDR3 DNA follows: TGCAGCGTAAAAGAGAACACTGAAGCTTTCTTT. Translating it yields CSVKENTEAFF. Filled out from reference TRBV29-1 and TRBJ1-1, the complete variable domain reads SAVISQKPSRDICQRGTSLTIQCQVDSQVTMMFWYRQQPGQSLTLIATANQGSEATYESGFVIDKFPISRPNLTFSTLTVSNMSPEDSSIYLCSVKENTEAFFGQGTRLTVV.

This clonotype was detected ten times or more. The V gene is TRBV2, the J gene TRBJ2-3; D not resolved. The germline V gene has CDR1 SNHLY and CDR2 FYNNEI. This CDR3 is built from 15 residues. V was cut by 7 bases and J by 5 bases, with 19 bases left in between. The CDR3 loop reads CASNQQPPVGDTQYF. The CDR3 DNA sequence: TGTGCCAGCAACCAACAGCCCCCGGTCGGAGATACGCAGTATTTT.

There are many counts of this clonotype. The chain uses TRBV9 and TRBJ2-3; 8 nucleotides line up with TRBD2. CDR3 length equals 18 residues. Germline values: CDR1 SGDLS, CDR2 YYNGEE. With 4 bases clipped from V and 0 bases from J, the junction kept 13 bases outside the gene matches. The CDR3 sequence: CASSPMLVAGRSTDTQYF. CDR3 in DNA: TGTGCCAGCAGCCCGATGTTAGTAGCGGGGAGAAGCACAGATACGCAGTATTTT.

This clonotype was seen many times. The CDR3 here is CRAIPGLAVNEQFF. DNA of the CDR3: TGCAGGGCAATTCCGGGACTAGCGGTAAATGAGCAGTTCTTC. The chain carries TRBV20-1 and TRBJ2-1; 11 nucleotides align to TRBD2. There are 14 residues in the CDR3. The germline V gene encodes CDR1 DFQATT and CDR2 SNEGSKA (reference sequence).

This clonotype was recorded at least ten times. This rearrangement joins TRBV6-4 to TRBJ1-6, with TRBD1 matching over 9 bases. The CDR3 runs 18 residues. Trimming removed 5 bases from V and 4 bases from J; junction bases left unmatched: 12. CDR1 and CDR2 (germline): MRHNA, SNTAGT. This chain's CDR3 is CASSPSGTGTGYNSPLHF. DNA for the CDR3: TGTGCCAGCAGTCCCTCCGGGACAGGGACCGGATATAATTCACCCCTCCACTTT.

The V and J genes are TRBV12-3 or TRBV12-4 and TRBJ2-2, with D possibly being TRBD1 or TRBD2 (5 bases each). The CDR3 length is 16 residues. V was pared by 3 bases and J by 1 base, with 12 bases between. CDR3 in amino acids: CASSFGGRRNTGELFF. CDR3 nucleotide sequence: TGTGCCAGCAGTTTTGGGGGACGGAGGAACACCGGGGAGCTGTTTTTT.

The gene calls are TRBV29-1 and TRBJ1-3; 7 positions agree with TRBD1. Germline CDR1 SQVTM, CDR2 ANQGSEA. The junction had 1 base not matched to a gene; V was cut back by 6 bases and J by 2 bases. This CDR3 contains 12 residues. The chain's CDR3 is CSVQGTGNTIYF. DNA of the CDR3: TGCAGCGTACAGGGGACTGGAAACACCATATATTTT. The complete variable domain, with remaining parts taken from reference TRBV29-1 and TRBJ1-3, reads SAVISQKPSRDICQRGTSLTIQCQVDSQVTMMFWYRQQPGQSLTLIATANQGSEATYESGFVIDKFPISRPNLTFSTLTVSNMSPEDSSIYLCSVQGTGNTIYFGEGSWLTVV.

Worth noting for this clonotype: This could be a read error, since a much larger clone is one nucleotide away. CDR3 sequence (DNA): TGCGCCAGCAGGGAACCTCAGGGGACTGGAGCTTTCTTT. This sequence encodes CASREPQGTGAFF. The V and J genes are TRBV5-1 and TRBJ1-1; D possibly corresponds to TRBD1 (6 bases). CDR3 length: 13 residues. Germline CDR1 SGHRS, CDR2 YFSETQ.

This clonotype was seen at least ten times. This sequence joins TRBV7-3 and TRBJ2-1; TRBD1 matches at 7 bases. This CDR3 is 14 amino acids long. In germline, CDR1 is SGHTA, CDR2 FQGTGA. V trimming: 2 bases; J trimming: 6 bases; junction bases outside the gene matches: 4. Here the CDR3 reads CASSLGTAGNEQFF. CDR3 nucleotide sequence: TGTGCCAGCAGCTTAGGGACAGCAGGCAATGAGCAGTTCTTC.